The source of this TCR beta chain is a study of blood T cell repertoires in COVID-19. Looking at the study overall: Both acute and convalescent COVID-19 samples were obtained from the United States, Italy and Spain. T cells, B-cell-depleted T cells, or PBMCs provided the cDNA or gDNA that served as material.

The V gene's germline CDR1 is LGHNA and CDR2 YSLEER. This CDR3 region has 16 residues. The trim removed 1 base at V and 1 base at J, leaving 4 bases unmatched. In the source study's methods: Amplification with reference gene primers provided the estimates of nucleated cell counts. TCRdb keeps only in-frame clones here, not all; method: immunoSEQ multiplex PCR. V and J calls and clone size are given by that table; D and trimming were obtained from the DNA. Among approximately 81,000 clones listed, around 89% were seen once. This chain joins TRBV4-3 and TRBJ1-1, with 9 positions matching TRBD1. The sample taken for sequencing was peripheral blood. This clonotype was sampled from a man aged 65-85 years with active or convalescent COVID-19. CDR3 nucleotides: TGCGCCAGCAGCCAAGGGACAGGGGATCCGAACACTGAAGCTTTCTTT. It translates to CASSQGTGDPNTEAFF.